This record concerns one T cell receptor beta chain sequence. The data were produced by immunoSEQ multiplex PCR, yet TCRdb's version contains in-frame clones alone and is incomplete. The sample has about 46,000 clones, under 90% seen once. This sample is part of a study of blood T cell repertoires in COVID-19. The CDR3 covers 17 residues. V lost 4 bases to trimming and J lost 1 base, with 18 bases between them. The V gene's germline CDR1 is SGHRS and CDR2 YFSETQ. The source material was peripheral blood. The gene calls are TRBV5-1 and TRBJ1-3; the D gene is possibly TRBD1 (6 bases). The TCR sequence derives from a man aged 55 to 70 with acute or convalescent COVID-19. The CDR3 nucleotides read TGCGCCAGCAGCACGTCGACAGGCGACTTATCTGGAAACACCATATATTTT. As protein: CASSTSTGDLSGNTIYF. Full variable domain (remainder filled in from reference TRBV5-1 and TRBJ1-3): KAGVTQTPRYLIKTRGQQVTLSCSPISGHRSVSWYQQTPGQGLQFLFEYFSETQRNKGNFPGRFSGRQFSNSRSEMNVSTLELGDSALYLCASSTSTGDLSGNTIYFGEGSWLTVV.